This T cell receptor (beta chain) was retrieved from a study of blood T cell repertoires in COVID-19. At the level of the study: The study drew acute and convalescent COVID-19 samples from the United States, Italy and Spain. Sample material is recorded as cDNA or gDNA derived from T cells, B-cell-depleted T cells, or PBMCs.

Original analysis: Scientists estimated how many nucleated cells there were by amplifying reference gene primers. The method was immunoSEQ multiplex PCR; TCRdb's version includes in-frame clones alone and lacks a portion of them. D and trimming come from the DNA, and the V and J calls and clone size come from that table. The sample has about 190,000 clones, 82% seen once. The germline V gene has CDR1 SGHRS and CDR2 YFSETQ. The CDR3 spans 15 residues. Trimming shortened V by 4 bases and J by 2 bases, and 14 bases separated the two germline ends. Patients from Seattle were sampled longitudinally, starting during active infection.

Sequencing was performed on peripheral blood. The receptor was derived from a woman aged 55-69 years with COVID-19, enrolled during active disease. This chain connects TRBV5-1 to TRBJ2-3, with D perhaps matching TRBD2 (6 bases). The CDR3 sequence is CASSAGTVTTDTQYF. In DNA, the CDR3 is TGCGCCAGCAGCGCCGGGACTGTGACCACAGATACGCAGTATTTT.